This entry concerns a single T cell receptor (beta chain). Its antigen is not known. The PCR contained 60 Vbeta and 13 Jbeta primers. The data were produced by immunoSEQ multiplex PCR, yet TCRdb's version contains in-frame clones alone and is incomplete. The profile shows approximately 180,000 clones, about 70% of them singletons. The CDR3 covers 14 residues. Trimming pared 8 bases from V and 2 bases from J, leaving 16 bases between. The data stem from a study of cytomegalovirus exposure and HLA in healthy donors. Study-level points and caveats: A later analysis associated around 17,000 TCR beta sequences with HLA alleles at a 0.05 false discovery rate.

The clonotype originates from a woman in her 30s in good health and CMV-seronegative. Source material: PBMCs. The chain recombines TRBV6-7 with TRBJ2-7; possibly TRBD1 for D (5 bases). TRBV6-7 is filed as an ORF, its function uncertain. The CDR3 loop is CASGIQDSAYEQYF. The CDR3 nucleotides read TGTGCCAGCGGCATCCAAGACAGTGCCTACGAGCAGTACTTC.